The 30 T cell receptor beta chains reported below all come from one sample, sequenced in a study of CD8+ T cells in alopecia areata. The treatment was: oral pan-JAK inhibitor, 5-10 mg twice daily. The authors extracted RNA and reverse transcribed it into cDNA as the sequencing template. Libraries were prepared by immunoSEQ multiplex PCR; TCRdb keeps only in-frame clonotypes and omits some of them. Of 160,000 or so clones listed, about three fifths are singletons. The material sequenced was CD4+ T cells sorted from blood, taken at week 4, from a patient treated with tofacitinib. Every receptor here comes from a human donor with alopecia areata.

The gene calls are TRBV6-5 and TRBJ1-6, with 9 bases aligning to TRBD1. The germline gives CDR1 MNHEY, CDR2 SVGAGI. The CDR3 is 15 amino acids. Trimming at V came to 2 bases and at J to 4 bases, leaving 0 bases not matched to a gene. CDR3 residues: CASSYGTGYNSPLHF. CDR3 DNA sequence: TGTGCCAGCAGTTACGGGACAGGGTATAATTCACCCCTCCACTTT.

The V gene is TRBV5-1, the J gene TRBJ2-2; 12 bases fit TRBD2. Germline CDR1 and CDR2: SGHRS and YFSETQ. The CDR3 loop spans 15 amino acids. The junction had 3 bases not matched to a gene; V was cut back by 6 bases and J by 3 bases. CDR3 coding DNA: TGCGCCAGCACCCGGACTAGCGGGGACACCGGGGAGCTGTTTTTT. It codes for CASTRTSGDTGELFF.

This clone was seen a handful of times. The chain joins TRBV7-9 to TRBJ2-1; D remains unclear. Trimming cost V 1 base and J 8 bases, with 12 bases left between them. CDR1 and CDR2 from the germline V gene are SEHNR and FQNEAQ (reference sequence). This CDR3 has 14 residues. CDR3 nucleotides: TGTGCCAGCAGCTTAGGTGGGTCCGTCGATGAGCAGTTCTTC. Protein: CASSLGGSVDEQFF.

CDR3 region: CASSYLGAEQFF. The CDR3 DNA reads TGTGCCAGCAGCTACCTGGGGGCCGAGCAGTTCTTC. The genes are TRBV6-6 and TRBJ2-1; maybe TRBD1 (6 bases). Germline assignment: CDR1 MNHNY and CDR2 SVGAGI (reference sequence). With 6 bases removed from V and 10 bases from J, the gap between germline ends came to 13 bases. This CDR3 has 12 residues.

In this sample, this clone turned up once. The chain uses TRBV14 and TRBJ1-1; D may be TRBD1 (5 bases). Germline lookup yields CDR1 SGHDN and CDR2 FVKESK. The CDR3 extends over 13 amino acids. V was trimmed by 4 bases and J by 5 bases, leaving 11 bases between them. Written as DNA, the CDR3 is TGTGCCAGCAGCCTATTGGAGGGGACTGAAGCTTTCTTT. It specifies CASSLLEGTEAFF.

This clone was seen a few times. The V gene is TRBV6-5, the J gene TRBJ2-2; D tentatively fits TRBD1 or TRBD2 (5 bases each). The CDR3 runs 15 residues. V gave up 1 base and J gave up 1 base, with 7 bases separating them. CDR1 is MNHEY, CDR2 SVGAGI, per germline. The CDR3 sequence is CASSYWGMNTGELFF. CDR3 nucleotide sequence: TGTGCCAGCAGTTACTGGGGGATGAACACCGGGGAGCTGTTTTTT.

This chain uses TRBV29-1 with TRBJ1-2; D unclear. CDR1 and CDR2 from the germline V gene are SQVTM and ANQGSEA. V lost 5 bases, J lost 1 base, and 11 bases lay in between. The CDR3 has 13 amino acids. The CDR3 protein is CSVFLTDNYGYTF. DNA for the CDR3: TGCAGCGTTTTTCTTACGGATAACTATGGCTACACCTTC.

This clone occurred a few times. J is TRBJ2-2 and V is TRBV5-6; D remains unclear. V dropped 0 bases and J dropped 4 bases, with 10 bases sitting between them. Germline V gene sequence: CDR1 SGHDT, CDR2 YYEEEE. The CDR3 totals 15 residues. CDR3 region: CASSLVQTGTGELFF. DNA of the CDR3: TGTGCCAGCAGCTTGGTACAGACGGGCACCGGGGAGCTGTTTTTT.

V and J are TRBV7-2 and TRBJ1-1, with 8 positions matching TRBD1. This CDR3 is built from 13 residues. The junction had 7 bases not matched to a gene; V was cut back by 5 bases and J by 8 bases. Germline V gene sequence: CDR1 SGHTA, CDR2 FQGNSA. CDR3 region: CASSPRQGTEAFF. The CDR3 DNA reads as TGTGCCAGCAGCCCCCGACAGGGGACGGAAGCTTTCTTT.

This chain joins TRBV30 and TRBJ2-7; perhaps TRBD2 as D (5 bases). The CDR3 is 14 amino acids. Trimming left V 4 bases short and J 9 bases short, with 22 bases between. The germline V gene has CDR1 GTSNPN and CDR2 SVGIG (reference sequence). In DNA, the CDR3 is TGTGCCTGGAACCGGGGAGCAGACCGATCTGGGCAGTACTTC. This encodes CAWNRGADRSGQYF.

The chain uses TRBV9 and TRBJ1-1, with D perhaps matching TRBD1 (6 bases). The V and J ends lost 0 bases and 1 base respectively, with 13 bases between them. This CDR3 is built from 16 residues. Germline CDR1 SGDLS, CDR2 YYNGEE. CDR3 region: CASSVVPTGGNTEAFF. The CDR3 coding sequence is TGTGCCAGCAGCGTAGTTCCGACAGGAGGGAACACTGAAGCTTTCTTT. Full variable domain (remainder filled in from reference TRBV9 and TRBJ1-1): DSGVTQTPKHLITATGQRVTLRCSPRSGDLSVYWYQQSLDQGLQFLIQYYNGEERAKGNILERFSAQQFPDLHSELNLSSLELGDSALYFCASSVVPTGGNTEAFFGQGTRLTVV.

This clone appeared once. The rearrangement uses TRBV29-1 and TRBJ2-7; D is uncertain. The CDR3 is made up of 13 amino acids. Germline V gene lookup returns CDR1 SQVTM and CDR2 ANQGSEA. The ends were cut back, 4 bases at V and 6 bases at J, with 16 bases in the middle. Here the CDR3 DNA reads TGCAGCGTTGGGGGTCATGAAGTCCGCGAGCAGTACTTC. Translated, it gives CSVGGHEVREQYF.

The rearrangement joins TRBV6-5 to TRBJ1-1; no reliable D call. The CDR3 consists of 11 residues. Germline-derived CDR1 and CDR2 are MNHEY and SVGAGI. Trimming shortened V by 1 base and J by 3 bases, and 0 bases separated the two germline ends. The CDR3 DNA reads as TGTGCCAGCAGTTACTACACTGAAGCTTTCTTT. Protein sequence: CASSYYTEAFF.

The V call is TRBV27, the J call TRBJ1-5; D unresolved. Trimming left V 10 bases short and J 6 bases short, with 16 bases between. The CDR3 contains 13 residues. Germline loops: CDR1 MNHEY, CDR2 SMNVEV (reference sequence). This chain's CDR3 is CANTSRWCQPQHF. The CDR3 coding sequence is TGTGCCAATACATCGAGGTGGTGTCAGCCCCAGCATTTT.

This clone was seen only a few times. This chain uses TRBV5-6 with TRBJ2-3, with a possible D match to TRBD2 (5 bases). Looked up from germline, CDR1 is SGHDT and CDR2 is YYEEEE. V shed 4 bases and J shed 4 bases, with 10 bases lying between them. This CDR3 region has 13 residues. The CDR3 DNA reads TGTGCCAGCAGCCGCGGACTTCCAGATACGCAGTATTTT. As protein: CASSRGLPDTQYF.

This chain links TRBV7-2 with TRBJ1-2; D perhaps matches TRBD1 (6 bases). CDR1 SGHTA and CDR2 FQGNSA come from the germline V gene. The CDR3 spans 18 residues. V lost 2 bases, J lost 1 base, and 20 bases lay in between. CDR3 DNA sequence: TGTGCCAGCAGCTTATCTGTCGGGGGCAGGGCGGTTAACTATGGCTACACCTTC. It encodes CASSLSVGGRAVNYGYTF.

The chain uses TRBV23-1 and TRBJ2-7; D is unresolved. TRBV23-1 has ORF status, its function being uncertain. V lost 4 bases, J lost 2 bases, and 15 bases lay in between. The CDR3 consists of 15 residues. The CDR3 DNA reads TGCGCCAGCAGTCCTTCGGCCAGGAAAACCTACGAGCAGTACTTC. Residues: CASSPSARKTYEQYF.

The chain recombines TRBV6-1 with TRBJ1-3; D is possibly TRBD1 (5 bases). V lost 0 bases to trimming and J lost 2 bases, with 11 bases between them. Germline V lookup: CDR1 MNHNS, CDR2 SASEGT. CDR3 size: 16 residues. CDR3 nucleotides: TGTGCCAGCAGTGAAGCGCCGGGGGTCGCTGGAAACACCATATATTTT. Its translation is CASSEAPGVAGNTIYF.

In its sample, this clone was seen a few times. Written as DNA, the CDR3 is TGCGCCAGCAGTCTTCTGAACACTGAAGCTTTCTTT. Encoded protein: CASSLLNTEAFF. The chain recombines TRBV10-2 with TRBJ1-1; unclear D gene. Germline assignment: CDR1 WSHSY and CDR2 SAAADI. The V end was cut by 5 bases, the J end by 0 bases, with 4 bases between. The CDR3 runs to 12 residues.

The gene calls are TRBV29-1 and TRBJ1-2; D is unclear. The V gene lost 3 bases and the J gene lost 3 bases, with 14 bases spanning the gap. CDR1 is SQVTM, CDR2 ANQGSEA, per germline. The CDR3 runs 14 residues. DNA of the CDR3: TGCAGCGTTGACGTGGGGAAGGGCGACTATGGCTACACCTTC. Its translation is CSVDVGKGDYGYTF.

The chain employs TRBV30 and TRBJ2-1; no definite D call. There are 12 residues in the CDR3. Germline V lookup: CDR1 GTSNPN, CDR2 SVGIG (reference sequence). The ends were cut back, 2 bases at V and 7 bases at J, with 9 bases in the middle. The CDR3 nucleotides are TGTGCCTGGAGTCTCAGATTTAATGAGCAGTTCTTC. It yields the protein CAWSLRFNEQFF.

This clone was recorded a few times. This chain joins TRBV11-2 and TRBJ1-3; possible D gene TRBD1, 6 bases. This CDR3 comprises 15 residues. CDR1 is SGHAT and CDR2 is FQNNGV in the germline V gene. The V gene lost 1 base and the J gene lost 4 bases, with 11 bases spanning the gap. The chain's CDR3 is CASSLVTGRGNTIYF. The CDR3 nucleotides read TGTGCCAGCAGCTTAGTAACAGGGAGAGGAAACACCATATATTTT.

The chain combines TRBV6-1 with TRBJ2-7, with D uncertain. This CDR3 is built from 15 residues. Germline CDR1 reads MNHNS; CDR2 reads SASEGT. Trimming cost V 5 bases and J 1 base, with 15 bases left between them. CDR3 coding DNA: TGTGCCAGCAGTTCGCCGACACTTCGGTCCTACGAGCAGTACTTC. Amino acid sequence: CASSSPTLRSYEQYF.

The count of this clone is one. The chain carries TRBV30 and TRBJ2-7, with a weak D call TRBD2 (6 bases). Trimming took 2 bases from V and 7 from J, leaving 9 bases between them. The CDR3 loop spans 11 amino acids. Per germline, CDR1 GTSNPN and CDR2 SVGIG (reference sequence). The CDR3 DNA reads TGTGCCTGGAGTCCCCGGGAGGAGCAGTACTTC. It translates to CAWSPREEQYF. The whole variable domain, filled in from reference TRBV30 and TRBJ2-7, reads SQTIHQWPATLVQPVGSPLSLECTVEGTSNPNLYWYRQAAGRGLQLLFYSVGIGQISSEVPQNLSASRPQDRQFILSSKKLLLSDSGFYLCAWSPREEQYFGPGTRLTVT.

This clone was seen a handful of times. CDR3 protein: CSAKSMGTGTSYNEQFF. CDR3 nucleotide sequence: TGCAGCGCCAAATCAATGGGGACAGGGACCTCCTACAATGAGCAGTTCTTC. The rearrangement joins TRBV29-1 to TRBJ2-1; TRBD1 aligns across 9 bases. J lost 0 bases, V lost 7 bases, and 13 bases had no gene match. Looked up from germline, CDR1 is SQVTM and CDR2 is ANQGSEA. The CDR3 has 17 residues.

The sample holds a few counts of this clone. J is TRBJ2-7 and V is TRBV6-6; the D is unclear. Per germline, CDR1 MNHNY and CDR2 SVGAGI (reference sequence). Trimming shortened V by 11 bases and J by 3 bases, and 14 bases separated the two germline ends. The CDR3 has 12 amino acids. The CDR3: CASSVSNYEQYF. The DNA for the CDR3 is TGTGCCTCCTCCGTCAGCAACTACGAGCAGTACTTC.

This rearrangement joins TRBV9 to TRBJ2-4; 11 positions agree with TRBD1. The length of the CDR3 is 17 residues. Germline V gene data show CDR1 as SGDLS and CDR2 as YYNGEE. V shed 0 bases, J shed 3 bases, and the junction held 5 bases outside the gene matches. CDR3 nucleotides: TGTGCCAGCAGCGTAGATCCGGGACAGGGGGTCAAAAACATTCAGTACTTC. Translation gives CASSVDPGQGVKNIQYF. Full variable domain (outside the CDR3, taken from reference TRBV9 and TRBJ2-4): DSGVTQTPKHLITATGQRVTLRCSPRSGDLSVYWYQQSLDQGLQFLIQYYNGEERAKGNILERFSAQQFPDLHSELNLSSLELGDSALYFCASSVDPGQGVKNIQYFGAGTRLSVL.

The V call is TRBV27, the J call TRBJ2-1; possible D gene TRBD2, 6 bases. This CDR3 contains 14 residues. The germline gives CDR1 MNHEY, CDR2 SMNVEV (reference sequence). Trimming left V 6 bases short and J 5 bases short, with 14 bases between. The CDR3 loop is CASRGLQSNNEQFF. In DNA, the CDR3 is TGTGCCAGCAGGGGACTCCAATCCAACAATGAGCAGTTCTTC.

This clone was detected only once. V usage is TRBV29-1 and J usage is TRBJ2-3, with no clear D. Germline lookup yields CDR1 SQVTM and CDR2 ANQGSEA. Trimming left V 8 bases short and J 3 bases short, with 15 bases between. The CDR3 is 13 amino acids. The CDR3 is CSSKGILTDTQYF. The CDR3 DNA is TGCAGCAGTAAAGGGATCCTGACAGATACGCAGTATTTT.

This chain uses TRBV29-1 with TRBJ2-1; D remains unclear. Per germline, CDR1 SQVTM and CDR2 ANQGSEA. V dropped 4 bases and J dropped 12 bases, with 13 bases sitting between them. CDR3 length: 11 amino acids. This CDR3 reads CSVAGPTSQFF. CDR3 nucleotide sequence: TGCAGCGTTGCTGGCCCGACGTCGCAGTTCTTC.